The 16 T cell receptor beta chains reported below all come from one sample, sequenced in a study of blood T cell repertoires in COVID-19. TCRdb keeps only in-frame clones here, not all; method: immunoSEQ multiplex PCR. The sample holds 120,000 or so clones; about nine tenths are singletons and the top ten take 7.7%. The sample taken for sequencing was peripheral blood. The receptors here all came from a human donor in a cohort sampled during active COVID-19.

CDR3 DNA: TGTGCCAGCGGAGGGGGCTCAGCTAATGAAAAACTGTTTTTT. Amino acid sequence: CASGGGSANEKLFF. The chain is built from TRBV28 and TRBJ1-4, with 7 bases matching TRBD1. Germline loops: CDR1 MDHEN, CDR2 SYDVKM. This CDR3 region has 14 residues. With V trimmed by 8 bases and J by 3 bases, 6 bases remained unmatched. Filled out from reference TRBV28 and TRBJ1-4, the complete variable domain reads DVKVTQSSRYLVKRTGEKVFLECVQDMDHENMFWYRQDPGLGLRLIYFSYDVKMKEKGDIPEGYSVSREKKERFSLILESASTNQTSMYLCASGGGSANEKLFFGSGTQLSVL.

This clone was observed a few times. This chain joins TRBV19 and TRBJ2-7, with D tentatively TRBD1 (6 bases). Germline assignment: CDR1 LNHDA and CDR2 SQIVND (reference sequence). Trimming took off 6 bases at V and 3 bases at J, with 15 bases between the two ends. The CDR3 is 14 amino acids. CDR3 residues: CASRIQGGNYEQYF. CDR3 DNA: TGTGCCAGTAGGATACAGGGTGGGAACTACGAGCAGTACTTC.

The chain carries TRBV27 and TRBJ2-1; 7 nucleotides match TRBD1. This CDR3 spans 18 amino acids. Germline trimming cut 5 bases from V and 5 bases from J; bases unmatched to any gene: 18. Germline loops: CDR1 MNHEY, CDR2 SMNVEV (reference sequence). The CDR3 protein is CASSPYRPRDSENNEQFF. The CDR3 bases are TGTGCCAGCAGTCCATACCGTCCCCGGGACAGCGAGAACAATGAGCAGTTCTTC.

This clone was counted a few times. The genes are TRBV29-1 and TRBJ1-2; TRBD1 matches 7 bases. Germline lookup yields CDR1 SQVTM and CDR2 ANQGSEA. The CDR3 loop spans 13 amino acids. V shed 6 bases, J shed 3 bases, and the junction held 7 bases outside the gene matches. CDR3 DNA: TGCAGCGTGGCACAGGGGTCGTACTATGGCTACACCTTC. It yields the protein CSVAQGSYYGYTF.

This chain links TRBV6-4 with TRBJ1-1; TRBD1 aligns across 9 bases. Germline-derived CDR1 and CDR2 are MRHNA and SNTAGT. This CDR3 region has 15 residues. Trimming took 3 bases from V and 5 from J; bases not matched to a gene: 7. CDR3 nucleotides: TGTGCCAGCAGTGATTTGACAGGGGGAAGGACTGAAGCTTTCTTT. This translates into CASSDLTGGRTEAFF.

This clone showed up just a few times. The J gene is TRBJ1-3, the V gene TRBV9, with a tentative D call TRBD1 (6 bases). CDR1 and CDR2 (germline): SGDLS, YYNGEE. The length of the CDR3 is 16 residues. The V end was cut by 0 bases, the J end by 0 bases, with 10 bases between. CDR3 loop: CASSVADSGSGNTIYF. DNA of the CDR3: TGTGCCAGCAGCGTAGCGGACAGCGGCTCTGGAAACACCATATATTTT.

This chain uses TRBV15 with TRBJ1-5; tentative D call: TRBD1 (6 bases). CDR3 length: 16 amino acids. CDR1 is LNHNV, CDR2 YYDKDF, per germline (reference sequence). The V gene lost 5 bases and the J gene lost 7 bases, with 21 bases spanning the gap. The CDR3 nucleotides read TGTGCCACCAGCTCCAAGAGGACAGACTTGTCACAGCCCCAGCATTTT. It is translated as CATSSKRTDLSQPQHF.

The V and J genes are TRBV6-1 and TRBJ2-1; perhaps TRBD2 as D (6 bases). This CDR3 spans 16 amino acids. V lost 3 bases to trimming and J lost 7 bases, with 19 bases between them. In germline, CDR1 is MNHNS, CDR2 SASEGT. CDR3 bases: TGTGCCAGCAGTGACCCGGGACTCCAAAATAGTAATGAGCAGTTCTTC. It yields the protein CASSDPGLQNSNEQFF.

This rearrangement joins TRBV5-1 to TRBJ1-5; 7 bases match TRBD1. The CDR3 loop spans 14 amino acids. Germline CDR1 is SGHRS and CDR2 is YFSETQ. V was pared by 0 bases and J by 4 bases, with 1 base of the junction left unmatched. CDR3 sequence reads: CASSLGDRNQPQHF. The CDR3 coding sequence is TGCGCCAGCAGCTTGGGGGACAGAAATCAGCCCCAGCATTTT.

The chain employs TRBV2 and TRBJ2-3; 8 bases match TRBD2. V lost 9 bases, J lost 1 base, and 3 bases stayed unmatched. CDR1 is SNHLY and CDR2 is FYNNEI in the germline V gene. CDR3 length: 13 residues. The CDR3 reads CASRLARTDTQYF. The CDR3 DNA reads as TGTGCCAGTCGACTAGCGCGCACAGATACGCAGTATTTT.

The chain combines TRBV27 with TRBJ1-2; 7 bases are a match to TRBD1. Germline trimming cut 6 bases from V and 8 bases from J; bases unmatched to any gene: 15. Germline V CDR1 and CDR2: MNHEY, SMNVEV (reference sequence). This CDR3 has 15 amino acids. The CDR3 reads CASRPGGAGMVGYTF. The CDR3 DNA reads as TGTGCCAGCAGGCCAGGGGGTGCGGGGATGGTGGGCTACACCTTC.

The J gene is TRBJ2-6, the V gene TRBV11-2, with no clear D. This CDR3 is 14 amino acids long. Germline lookup yields CDR1 SGHAT and CDR2 FQNNGV. The V end lost 3 bases, the J end lost 0 bases, and 3 bases lay between the germline ends. The CDR3 region has the DNA TGTGCCAGCAGCTTCGTCTCTGGGGCCAACGTCCTGACTTTC. It encodes CASSFVSGANVLTF.

V usage is TRBV4-2 and J usage is TRBJ2-3, with a possible D match to TRBD2 (6 bases). Deletions cut 0 bases from V and 1 base from J, with 20 bases between. CDR3 size: 19 residues. Looked up from germline, CDR1 is LGHNA and CDR2 is YNFKEQ. The CDR3 bases are TGTGCCAGCAGCCAAGAAGGGACGACTAGGATGGTCGGCACAGATACGCAGTATTTT. Translating gives CASSQEGTTRMVGTDTQYF.

The chain couples TRBV5-1 to TRBJ1-2, with 8 bases aligning to TRBD1. Trimming removed 3 bases from V and 7 bases from J; junction bases left unmatched: 11. The CDR3 loop spans 15 amino acids. Germline values: CDR1 SGHRS, CDR2 YFSETQ. CDR3 in amino acids: CASSSGQAPVGGYTF. CDR3 bases: TGCGCCAGCAGCTCGGGACAGGCCCCTGTGGGTGGCTACACCTTC.

V gene TRBV5-6 combines with J gene TRBJ2-3; 11 bases are shared with TRBD2. J was trimmed by 4 bases and V by 1 base; bases with no gene match: 5. This CDR3 has 16 amino acids. CDR1 SGHDT and CDR2 YYEEEE come from the germline V gene. Written as DNA, the CDR3 is TGTGCCAGCAGCTTGCGGACTAGCGGGTTTTCAGATACGCAGTATTTT. This gives the protein CASSLRTSGFSDTQYF.

The V call is TRBV11-2, the J call TRBJ2-1; D gene unclear. Germline assignment: CDR1 SGHAT and CDR2 FQNNGV. V was shortened by 2 bases and J by 3 bases, with 11 bases between the two germline ends. The CDR3 spans 15 residues. DNA for the CDR3: TGTGCCAGCAGCTTAATTGAACCTAACTACAATGAGCAGTTCTTC. It is translated as CASSLIEPNYNEQFF.